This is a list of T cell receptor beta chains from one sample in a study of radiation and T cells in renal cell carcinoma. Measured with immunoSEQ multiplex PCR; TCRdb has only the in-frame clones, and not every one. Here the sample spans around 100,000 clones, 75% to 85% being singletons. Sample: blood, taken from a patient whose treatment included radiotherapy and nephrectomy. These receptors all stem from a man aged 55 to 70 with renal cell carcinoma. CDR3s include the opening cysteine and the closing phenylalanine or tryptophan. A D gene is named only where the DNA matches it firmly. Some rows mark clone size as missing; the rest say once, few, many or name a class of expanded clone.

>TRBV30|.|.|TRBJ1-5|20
CAWNSGRTFQGDGVGQPQHF
TGTGCCTGGAACTCCGGTCGGACCTTCCAGGGAGACGGCGTGGGTCAGCCCCAGCATTTT
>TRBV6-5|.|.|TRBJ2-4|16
CASSYTTALAKNIQYF
TGTGCCAGCAGTTACACGACAGCACTAGCCAAAAACATTCAGTACTTC
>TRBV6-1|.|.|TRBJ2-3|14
CASSGQLSTDTQYF
TGTGCCAGCAGTGGCCAACTCAGCACAGATACGCAGTATTTT
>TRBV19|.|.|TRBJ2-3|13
CASSISGGDTQYF
TGTGCCAGTAGTATTAGTGGAGGAGATACGCAGTATTTT
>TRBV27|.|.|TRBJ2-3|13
CASSFLRGDTQYF
TGTGCCAGCAGTTTCTTACGTGGAGATACGCAGTATTTT
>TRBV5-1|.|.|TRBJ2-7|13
CASSLAAAYEQYF
TGCGCCAGCAGCTTAGCCGCCGCCTACGAGCAGTACTTC
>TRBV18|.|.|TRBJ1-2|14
CASSPGIEGYGYTF
TGTGCCAGCTCACCAGGGATTGAGGGCTATGGCTACACCTTC
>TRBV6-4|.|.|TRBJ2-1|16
CASSDSEGLPYNEQFF
TGTGCCAGCAGTGACTCCGAGGGACTGCCTTACAATGAGCAGTTCTTC
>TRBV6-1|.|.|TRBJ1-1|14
CASSEQGGRTEAFF
TGTGCCAGCAGTGAACAGGGTGGACGGACTGAAGCTTTCTTT
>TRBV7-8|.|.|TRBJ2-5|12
CASSLGKETQYF
TGTGCCAGCAGCTTGGGGAAAGAGACCCAGTACTTC
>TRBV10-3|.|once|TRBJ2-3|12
CAISEVEDTQYF
TGTGCCATCAGTGAGGTAGAGGATACGCAGTATTTT
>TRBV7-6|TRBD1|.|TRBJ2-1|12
CASSLTGDEQFF
TGTGCCAGCAGCCTTACAGGGGATGAGCAGTTCTTC
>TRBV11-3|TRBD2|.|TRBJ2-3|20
CASSLGQPGLAGGEADTQYF
TGTGCCAGCAGCTTAGGTCAACCGGGACTAGCGGGAGGAGAGGCAGATACGCAGTATTTT
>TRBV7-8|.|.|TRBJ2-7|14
CASSLAPSPGEQYF
TGTGCCAGCAGCTTAGCGCCCTCTCCGGGGGAGCAGTACTTC
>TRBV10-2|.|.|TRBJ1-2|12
CATWTSRYGYTF
TGCGCCACCTGGACATCCCGGTATGGCTACACCTTC
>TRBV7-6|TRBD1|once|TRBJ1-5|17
CASSLSTGQWGNQPQHF
TGTGCCAGCAGCTTAAGCACGGGACAGTGGGGAAATCAGCCCCAGCATTTT
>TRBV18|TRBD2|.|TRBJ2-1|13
CASSETSPNEQFF
TGTGCCAGCTCAGAGACTAGCCCCAATGAGCAGTTCTTC
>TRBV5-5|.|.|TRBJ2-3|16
CASSTSRRTSTDTQYF
TGTGCCAGCAGCACCTCCAGAAGGACTAGCACAGATACGCAGTATTTT
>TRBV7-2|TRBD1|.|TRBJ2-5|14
CASSWDRGQETQYF
TGTGCCAGCAGCTGGGACAGGGGTCAAGAGACCCAGTACTTC
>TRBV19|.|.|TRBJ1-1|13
CASNSRVVTEAFF
TGTGCCAGTAATTCGCGGGTAGTCACTGAAGCTTTCTTT
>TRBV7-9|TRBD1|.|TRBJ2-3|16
CASSPRRTGEGGTQYF
TGTGCCAGCAGCCCGCGGAGGACAGGGGAAGGTGGTACGCAGTATTTT
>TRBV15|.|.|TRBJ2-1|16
CATSRDLGASYNEQFF
TGTGCCACCAGCAGAGATCTTGGCGCTTCCTACAATGAGCAGTTCTTC
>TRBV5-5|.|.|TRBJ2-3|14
CASQRGFSTDTQYF
TGTGCCAGCCAGCGTGGGTTTAGCACAGATACGCAGTATTTT
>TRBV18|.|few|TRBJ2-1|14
CASSGGLDYNEQFF
TGTGCCAGCTCAGGTGGCCTGGACTACAATGAGCAGTTCTTC
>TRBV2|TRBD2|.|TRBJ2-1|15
CASRKELAGPNEQFF
TGTGCCAGCAGGAAGGAACTAGCGGGACCCAATGAGCAGTTCTTC
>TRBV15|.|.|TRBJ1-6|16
CATSRDGGSYNSPLHF
TGTGCCACCAGCAGAGATGGTGGGTCCTATAATTCACCCCTCCACTTT
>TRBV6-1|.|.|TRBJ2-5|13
CASRGPGEETQYF
TGTGCCAGCAGGGGACCCGGGGAGGAGACCCAGTACTTC
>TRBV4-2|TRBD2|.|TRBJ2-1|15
CASSQDPSGDNEQFF
TGTGCCAGCAGCCAAGATCCTAGCGGAGACAATGAGCAGTTCTTC
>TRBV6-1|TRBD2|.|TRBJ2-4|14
CASTMLAGKNIQYF
TGTGCCAGCACAATGCTAGCGGGTAAAAACATTCAGTACTTC
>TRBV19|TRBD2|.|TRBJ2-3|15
CASSASGSNTDTQYF
TGTGCCTCTTCGGCTAGCGGGAGTAACACAGATACGCAGTATTTT
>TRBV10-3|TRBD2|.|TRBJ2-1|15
CAAATGLAGGNEQFF
TGTGCCGCTGCGACAGGACTAGCGGGAGGTAATGAGCAGTTCTTC